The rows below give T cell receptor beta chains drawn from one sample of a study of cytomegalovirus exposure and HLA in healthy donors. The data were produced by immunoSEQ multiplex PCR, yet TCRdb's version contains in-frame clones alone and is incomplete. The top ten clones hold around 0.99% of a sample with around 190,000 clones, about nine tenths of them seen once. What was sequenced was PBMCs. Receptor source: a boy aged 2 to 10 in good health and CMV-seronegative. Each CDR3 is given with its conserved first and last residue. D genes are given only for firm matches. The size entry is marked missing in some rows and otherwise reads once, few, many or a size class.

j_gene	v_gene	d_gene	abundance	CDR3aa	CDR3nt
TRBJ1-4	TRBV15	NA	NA	CATSISGDTNEKLFF	TGTGCCACCAGCATTTCAGGGGACACTAATGAAAAACTGTTTTTT
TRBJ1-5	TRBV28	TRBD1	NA	CASREPGQGNQPQHF	TGTGCCAGCAGGGAGCCGGGACAGGGCAATCAGCCCCAGCATTTT
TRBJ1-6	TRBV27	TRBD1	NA	CASSLSTGGFWSPLHF	TGTGCCAGCAGTTTATCAACAGGGGGTTTTTGGTCACCCCTCCACTTT
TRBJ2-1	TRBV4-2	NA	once	CASSQVIAASYNEQFF	TGTGCCAGCAGCCAAGTAATAGCGGCGTCCTACAATGAGCAGTTCTTC
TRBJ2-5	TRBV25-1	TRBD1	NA	CASNGQGQVVQYF	TGTGCCAGCAACGGACAGGGGCAGGTTGTCCAGTACTTC
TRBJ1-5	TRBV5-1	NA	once	CASSPRGRPNQPQHF	TGCGCCAGCAGCCCCCGAGGCAGACCCAATCAGCCCCAGCATTTT
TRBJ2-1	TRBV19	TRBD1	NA	CASSVTGGNEQFF	TGTGCCAGTAGTGTGACAGGGGGCAATGAGCAGTTCTTC
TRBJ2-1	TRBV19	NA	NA	CASSGSYNEQFF	TGTGCCAGTAGCGGGAGTTACAATGAGCAGTTCTTC
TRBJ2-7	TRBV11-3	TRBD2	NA	CASSFGLAGAEQYF	TGTGCCAGCAGCTTTGGACTAGCGGGAGCCGAGCAGTACTTC
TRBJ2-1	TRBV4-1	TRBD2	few	CASHHAGGLYNEQFF	TGCGCCAGCCACCACGCGGGAGGGCTCTACAATGAGCAGTTCTTC
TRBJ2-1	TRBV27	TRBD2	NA	CASSPGLASYEEQFF	TGTGCCAGCAGTCCGGGACTAGCGTCCTACGAAGAGCAGTTCTTC
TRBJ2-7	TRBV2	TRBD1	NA	CASKVGQGDYEQYF	TGTGCCAGCAAAGTGGGACAGGGGGACTACGAGCAGTACTTC